This entry lists 25 T cell receptor beta chains sequenced from one sample in a study of OX40 agonist ivuxolimab in advanced cancers. Assay used: immunoSEQ multiplex PCR; TCRdb lists only in-frame clones, some missing. Of about 71,000 clones detected, over 90% appear once; the ten largest clones hold approximately 14%. Sequences were derived from CD4+ or CD8+ T cells sorted from blood, sampled in a trial of the OX40 agonist ivuxolimab. These receptors were taken from an adult with an advanced solid tumor such as melanoma, head and neck, liver or kidney cancer.

The rearrangement links TRBV14 to TRBJ2-7, with D uncertain. There are 12 residues in the CDR3. V was pared by 2 bases and J by 3 bases, with 5 bases between. Germline V gene lookup returns CDR1 SGHDN and CDR2 FVKESK. The CDR3 DNA reads TGTGCCAGCAGCCAACGACTCTACGAGCAGTACTTC. Its translation is CASSQRLYEQYF.

J is TRBJ2-1 and V is TRBV5-8; a weak D match, TRBD1 (5 bases). V lost 2 bases and J lost 1, with 13 bases in between. The CDR3 has 16 residues. Germline V gene sequence: CDR1 SGHTS, CDR2 YDEGEE. CDR3 nucleotides: TGTGCCAGCAGCTTTGATCCTCAGGGTTCCTACAATGAGCAGTTCTTC. Amino acid sequence: CASSFDPQGSYNEQFF.

V and J are TRBV5-6 and TRBJ2-7; D could derive from TRBD1 or TRBD2 (6 bases each). The germline gives CDR1 SGHDT, CDR2 YYEEEE. This CDR3 is built from 14 residues. V lost 3 bases to trimming and J lost 1 base, with 11 bases between them. DNA for the CDR3: TGTGCCAGCAGCTGGGGGGCTGATTCCTACGAGCAGTACTTC. Its protein is CASSWGADSYEQYF.

The genes are TRBV9 and TRBJ2-5; 8 positions match TRBD1. This CDR3 comprises 15 residues. Germline trimming cut 3 bases from V and 2 bases from J; bases unmatched to any gene: 6. CDR1 SGDLS and CDR2 YYNGEE come from the germline V gene. The CDR3 DNA is TGTGCCAGCAGCGCGGACAGGGCCCAACAAGAGACCCAGTACTTC. Translated, it gives CASSADRAQQETQYF.

This chain joins TRBV28 and TRBJ2-7; D not resolved. V lost 3 bases to trimming and J lost 0 bases, with 9 bases between them. This CDR3 has 14 residues. Germline-derived CDR1 and CDR2 are MDHEN and SYDVKM. CDR3 region: CASSLLVSSYEQYF. In nucleotides, the CDR3 is TGTGCCAGCAGTTTGTTGGTGAGCTCCTACGAGCAGTACTTC. The full variable domain, completed using reference TRBV28 and TRBJ2-7, is DVKVTQSSRYLVKRTGEKVFLECVQDMDHENMFWYRQDPGLGLRLIYFSYDVKMKEKGDIPEGYSVSREKKERFSLILESASTNQTSMYLCASSLLVSSYEQYFGPGTRLTVT.

This clone appeared once. The chain recombines TRBV28 with TRBJ2-7; either TRBD1 or TRBD2 may supply D (5 bases each). The CDR3 loop spans 14 amino acids. V shed 3 bases and J shed 6 bases, with 15 bases lying between them. Germline values: CDR1 MDHEN, CDR2 SYDVKM. The CDR3 nucleotides read TGTGCCAGCAGTTTTTGGTTGGGGGAAGGCGAGCAGTACTTC. It yields the protein CASSFWLGEGEQYF.

This chain links TRBV28 with TRBJ2-3; tentative D call: TRBD2 (5 bases). Trimming shortened V by 5 bases and J by 2 bases, and 17 bases separated the two germline ends. The germline CDR1 and CDR2 sequences are MDHEN and SYDVKM. The CDR3 length is 16 residues. The CDR3 sequence: CASSIPSDLYTDTQYF. The CDR3 coding sequence is TGTGCCAGCAGTATCCCTTCGGACTTGTACACAGATACGCAGTATTTT.

The chain joins TRBV27 to TRBJ1-1; D might be TRBD1 (6 bases). Trimming removed 5 bases from V and 4 bases from J, with 14 bases in between. CDR1 and CDR2 (germline): MNHEY, SMNVEV (reference sequence). The CDR3 covers 14 residues. CDR3 residues: CASSTREGGTEAFF. The CDR3 bases are TGTGCCAGCAGTACACGGGAGGGGGGCACTGAAGCTTTCTTT.

This clone has only one observation. The chain couples TRBV5-6 to TRBJ1-4, with a tentative D call TRBD1 (6 bases). The CDR3 has 17 residues. Germline V gene lookup returns CDR1 SGHDT and CDR2 YYEEEE. Trimming stripped 2 bases from V and 5 bases from J, with 19 bases between. CDR3 in DNA: TGTGCCAGCAGCTTCACAGGGCGTGGGGTTTGGAATGAAAAACTGTTTTTT. It specifies CASSFTGRGVWNEKLFF.

The rearrangement joins TRBV27 to TRBJ2-3; TRBD2 is a possible D gene (5 bases). The CDR3 length is 12 residues. V shed 5 bases and J shed 7 bases, with 10 bases lying between them. Germline CDR1 is MNHEY and CDR2 is SMNVEV (reference sequence). This CDR3 reads CASSLTGNTQYF. CDR3 in DNA: TGTGCCAGCAGTCTGACGGGGAATACGCAGTATTTT.

This clone was counted a single time. The CDR3 nucleotides are TGTGCCAGCAGTTACTCGAGGGGGGTAAACACTGAAGCTTTCTTT. Its protein product is CASSYSRGVNTEAFF. V gene TRBV6-6 combines with J gene TRBJ1-1; possibly TRBD1 for D (6 bases). Trimming pared 0 bases from V and 2 bases from J, leaving 10 bases between. CDR3 size: 15 residues. Per germline, CDR1 MNHNY and CDR2 SVGAGI (reference sequence).

This chain uses TRBV15 with TRBJ2-5; 13 nucleotides match TRBD2. This CDR3 has 16 residues. Per the germline V gene, CDR1 is LNHNV and CDR2 is YYDKDF (reference sequence). With V trimmed by 8 bases and J by 0 bases, 6 bases remained unmatched. CDR3 in amino acids: CATARLAGGDQETQYF. Here the CDR3 DNA reads TGTGCCACCGCGCGACTAGCGGGAGGTGACCAAGAGACCCAGTACTTC.

The rearrangement uses TRBV7-9 and TRBJ2-7, with D tentatively TRBD2 (5 bases). The CDR3 covers 15 residues. The germline V gene has CDR1 SEHNR and CDR2 FQNEAQ (reference sequence). The ends were cut back, 5 bases at V and 0 bases at J, with 14 bases in the middle. The DNA for the CDR3 is TGTGCCAGCAGCCTGGTGGGAGCGAGCTCCTACGAGCAGTACTTC. This encodes CASSLVGASSYEQYF.

The gene calls are TRBV19 and TRBJ1-5, with D unclear. This CDR3 contains 14 residues. Trimming removed 4 bases from V and 2 bases from J, with 9 bases in between. The germline V gene has CDR1 LNHDA and CDR2 SQIVND (reference sequence). In DNA form, the CDR3 reads TGTGCCAGTAGTAGTAGGGTAGGCAATCAGCCCCAGCATTTT. Its protein is CASSSRVGNQPQHF.

The J gene is TRBJ1-5, the V gene TRBV7-9, with D possibly TRBD1 on 5 matching bases. Germline lookup yields CDR1 SEHNR and CDR2 FQNEAQ (reference sequence). This CDR3 comprises 14 residues. Trimming left V 5 bases short and J 9 bases short, with 17 bases between. The CDR3 loop is CASSPPGPRVPQHF. Written as DNA, the CDR3 is TGTGCCAGCAGCCCACCAGGGCCTCGGGTGCCCCAGCATTTT.

The gene calls are TRBV19 and TRBJ2-1, with unresolved D. Germline values: CDR1 LNHDA, CDR2 SQIVND (reference sequence). Trimming stripped 2 bases from V and 6 bases from J, with 8 bases between. The CDR3 length is 13 residues. The CDR3 DNA reads TGTGCCAGTAGTATAAGCCCCCTCAATGAGCAGTTCTTC. It translates to CASSISPLNEQFF.

A single count supports this clone. V gene TRBV27 combines with J gene TRBJ2-7, with TRBD1 matching over 8 bases. Per the germline V gene, CDR1 is MNHEY and CDR2 is SMNVEV (reference sequence). V lost 7 bases and J lost 2; bases outside the gene matches: 7. The CDR3 runs 14 residues. CDR3 region: CASKTGTGTYEQYF. The CDR3 bases are TGTGCCAGCAAAACCGGGACAGGTACCTACGAGCAGTACTTC.

This clone came up once. In nucleotides, the CDR3 is TGTGCCAGCCTAGAGGGGAACACTGAAGCTTTCTTT. It codes for CASLEGNTEAFF. The chain uses TRBV7-6 and TRBJ1-1; D is ambiguous. This CDR3 comprises 12 residues. Germline V lookup: CDR1 SGHVS, CDR2 FNYEAQ. V was trimmed by 8 bases and J by 1 base, leaving 8 bases between them. The whole variable domain, remainder taken from reference TRBV7-6 and TRBJ1-1, is GAGVSQSPRYKVTKRGQDVALRCDPISGHVSLYWYRQALGQGPEFLTYFNYEAQQDKSGLPNDRFSAERPEGSISTLTIQRTEQRDSAMYRCASLEGNTEAFFGQGTRLTVV.

V usage is TRBV29-1 and J usage is TRBJ1-2; D uncertain. Germline CDR1 is SQVTM and CDR2 is ANQGSEA. The CDR3 extends over 13 amino acids. Trimming took 4 bases from V and 1 from J, leaving 10 bases between them. The CDR3 coding sequence is TGCAGCGTTGTGGACGGCAGTAACTATGGCTACACCTTC. Protein: CSVVDGSNYGYTF.

This clone appeared a single time. The chain employs TRBV9 and TRBJ1-5; 8 nucleotides align to TRBD1. This CDR3 is 15 amino acids long. Germline-derived CDR1 and CDR2 are SGDLS and YYNGEE. With 3 bases clipped from V and 3 bases from J, the junction kept 5 bases outside the gene matches. The CDR3 region is CASSGGTGNNQPQHF. As DNA, the CDR3 is TGTGCCAGCAGCGGAGGGACAGGCAACAATCAGCCCCAGCATTTT. Full variable domain (remainder filled in from reference TRBV9 and TRBJ1-5): DSGVTQTPKHLITATGQRVTLRCSPRSGDLSVYWYQQSLDQGLQFLIQYYNGEERAKGNILERFSAQQFPDLHSELNLSSLELGDSALYFCASSGGTGNNQPQHFGDGTRLSIL.

The gene calls are TRBV7-8 and TRBJ2-3; 10 nucleotides match TRBD2. Trimming cost V 0 bases and J 6 bases; bases outside gene matches: 12. Germline CDR1 and CDR2: SGHVS and FQNEAQ. This CDR3 is 18 amino acids long. The DNA of the CDR3 is TGTGCCAGCAGCTTAGCGGTGATTAGGCTAGCGGGAGCTGATACGCAGTATTTT. Encoded protein: CASSLAVIRLAGADTQYF.

The V call is TRBV5-6, the J call TRBJ2-7; D may be TRBD1 (6 bases). Germline-derived CDR1 and CDR2 are SGHDT and YYEEEE. The ends were cut back, 5 bases at V and 7 bases at J, with 13 bases in the middle. The CDR3 consists of 12 residues. The CDR3 DNA follows: TGTGCCAGCAGTACAGGGTTTGGGGAGCAGTACTTC. Translation gives CASSTGFGEQYF.

The J gene is TRBJ2-7, the V gene TRBV7-9; D possibly matches TRBD1 or TRBD2 (5 bases each). Germline V lookup: CDR1 SEHNR, CDR2 FQNEAQ (reference sequence). V gave up 5 bases and J gave up 0 bases, with 14 bases separating them. The CDR3 has 15 residues. CDR3: CASSLGTLPSYEQYF. The CDR3 nucleotides read TGTGCCAGCAGCCTAGGGACCCTTCCCTCCTACGAGCAGTACTTC.

In DNA, the CDR3 is TGCAGCGTTGAAGAGGGCGGGGACGAGCAGTACTTC. It is translated as CSVEEGGDEQYF. The chain uses TRBV29-1 and TRBJ2-7, with D possibly matching TRBD2 (6 bases). This CDR3 has 12 amino acids. The V gene's germline CDR1 is SQVTM and CDR2 ANQGSEA. Trimming pared 0 bases from V and 5 bases from J, leaving 8 bases between.

The V gene is TRBV27, the J gene TRBJ2-7; 8 bases map to TRBD2. Germline values: CDR1 MNHEY, CDR2 SMNVEV (reference sequence). With V trimmed by 6 bases and J by 5 bases, 9 bases remained unmatched. The CDR3 sequence is 14 residues long. The CDR3 reads CASSYSGVEDEQYF. The DNA of the CDR3 is TGTGCCAGCAGCTATAGCGGGGTGGAGGACGAGCAGTACTTC.